A single sample is the source of the 5 T cell receptor beta chains below, sequenced in a study of shared clonotypes between healthy human individuals. The repertoire was sequenced with immunoSEQ multiplex PCR; TCRdb's copy has only in-frame clones and lacks some. Of roughly 2,000,000 clones listed, approximately 95% are singletons. As defined, naive CD8 cells were CD45RO-negative and positively selected for CCR7, with terminally differentiated effector memory CD45RA+ cells excluded. The sequenced material came from naive CD8+ T cells sorted from blood. The receptor set was obtained from a man aged 18-30 years in good health.

The V gene is TRBV30, the J gene TRBJ2-7; D unresolved. This CDR3 spans 11 amino acids. V lost 7 bases and J 2 bases, leaving 9 bases between the germline ends. Per the germline V gene, CDR1 is GTSNPN and CDR2 is SVGIG (reference sequence). The DNA of the CDR3 is TGTGCCTCCTATGGGGCCTACGAGCAGTACTTC. The encoded protein is CASYGAYEQYF.

The chain couples TRBV7-8 to TRBJ2-1; 10 bases line up with TRBD2. Looked up from germline, CDR1 is SGHVS and CDR2 is FQNEAQ. The CDR3 is made up of 17 amino acids. The junction had 13 bases not matched to a gene; V was cut back by 4 bases and J by 7 bases. The CDR3 region is CASSSQHLAGAHNEQFF. CDR3 nucleotides: TGTGCCAGCAGCTCCCAACATCTAGCGGGAGCGCATAATGAGCAGTTCTTC.

This rearrangement joins TRBV28 to TRBJ1-4; TRBD1 matches 9 bases. CDR1 is MDHEN and CDR2 is SYDVKM in the germline V gene. With 6 bases clipped from V and 8 bases from J, the junction kept 13 bases outside the gene matches. The CDR3 consists of 16 residues. CDR3 coding DNA: TGTGCCAGCAGCCTCACTCTCACAGGGGGCAAAGAAAAACTGTTTTTT. Translated, it gives CASSLTLTGGKEKLFF.

The V gene is TRBV11-1, the J gene TRBJ1-2; D not certain. The length of the CDR3 is 16 residues. The V gene lost 5 bases and the J gene lost 2 bases, with 18 bases spanning the gap. CDR1 is SGHAT and CDR2 is FQDESV in the germline V gene (reference sequence). CDR3 residues: CASSRITADTNYGYTF. The CDR3 coding sequence is TGTGCCAGCAGCCGCATTACCGCCGACACCAACTATGGCTACACCTTC.

Written as DNA, the CDR3 is TGTGCCAGCAGTGGGACAGGGGTTGTAGGCAATCAGCCCCAGCATTTT. Translating it yields CASSGTGVVGNQPQHF. The J gene is TRBJ1-5, the V gene TRBV6-1, with 9 bases fitting TRBD1. CDR1 is MNHNS and CDR2 is SASEGT in the germline V gene. The CDR3 sequence is 16 residues long. V dropped 4 bases and J dropped 2; count of bases not matched to a gene: 6.